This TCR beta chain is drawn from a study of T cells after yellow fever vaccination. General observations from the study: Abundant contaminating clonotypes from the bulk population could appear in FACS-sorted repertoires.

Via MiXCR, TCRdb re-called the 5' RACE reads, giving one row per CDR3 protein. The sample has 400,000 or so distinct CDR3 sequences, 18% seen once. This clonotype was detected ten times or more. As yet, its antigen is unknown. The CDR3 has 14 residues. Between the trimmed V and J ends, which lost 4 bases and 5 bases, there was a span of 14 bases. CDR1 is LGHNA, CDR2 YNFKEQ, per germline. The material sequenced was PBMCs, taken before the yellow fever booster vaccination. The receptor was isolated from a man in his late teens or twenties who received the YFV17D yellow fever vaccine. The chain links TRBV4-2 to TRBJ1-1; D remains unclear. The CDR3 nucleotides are TGTGCCAGCAGCCCCTATCAGACGGGAACTGAAGCTTTCTTT. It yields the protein CASSPYQTGTEAFF.